The 5 T cell receptor beta chains reported below all come from one sample, sequenced in a study of blood T cell repertoires in COVID-19. Produced via immunoSEQ multiplex PCR; TCRdb's table is partial and in-frame only. Of some 200,000 clones in the sample, roughly 80% were seen once. What was sequenced was peripheral blood. The receptors here all came from a woman in her 70s with COVID-19, enrolled during active disease.

The chain is built from TRBV14 and TRBJ2-1, with TRBD2 identical over 8 bases. CDR1 SGHDN and CDR2 FVKESK come from the germline V gene. This CDR3 contains 13 residues. CDR3 in DNA: TGTATGAGCGGGAGTCGGTCCTACAATGAGCAGTTCTTC. Residues: CMSGSRSYNEQFF. The whole variable domain, remainder taken from reference TRBV14 and TRBJ2-1, is EAGVTQFPSHSVIEKGQTVTLRCDPISGHDNLYWYRRVMGKEIKFLLHFVKESKQDESGMPNNRFLAERTGGTYSTLKVQPAELEDSGVYFCMSGSRSYNEQFFGPGTRLTVL.

CDR3 bases: TGTGCCACCAGTGACCCCGGACTAGCGGGAGAGAATGAGCAGTTCTTC. This translates into CATSDPGLAGENEQFF. The V call is TRBV24-1, the J call TRBJ2-1; 13 bases match TRBD2. The V gene end was trimmed by 4 bases and the J gene end by 7 bases; junction bases not matched to a gene: 6. The length of the CDR3 is 16 residues. Germline loops: CDR1 KGHDR, CDR2 SFDVKD.

V usage is TRBV6-5 and J usage is TRBJ1-1; D not certain. With 5 bases removed from V and 4 bases from J, the gap between germline ends came to 17 bases. Germline assignment: CDR1 MNHEY and CDR2 SVGAGI. The CDR3 has 15 residues. The CDR3 loop reads CASSPYDPPGTEAFF. For the CDR3, the DNA is TGTGCCAGCAGTCCCTATGATCCGCCAGGCACTGAAGCTTTCTTT.

The CDR3 DNA follows: TGTGCCAGCAGCCTCCTCGGGGAGACCCAGTACTTC. Its translation is CASSLLGETQYF. This chain links TRBV3-1 (or the pseudogene TRBV3-2) with TRBJ2-5; D is ambiguous. The CDR3 sequence is 12 residues long. V lost 4 bases, J lost 5 bases, and 8 bases lay in between. The germline gives CDR1 LGHDT, CDR2 YNNKEL (reference sequence).

This clone was counted only a few times. V gene TRBV11-1 combines with J gene TRBJ2-6; TRBD1 agrees at 8 bases. The germline V gene has CDR1 SGHAT and CDR2 FQDESV (reference sequence). V trimming: 6 bases; J trimming: 1 base; junction bases outside the gene matches: 5. CDR3 length equals 16 residues. The CDR3 reads CASRSRGLSGANVLTF. CDR3 DNA: TGTGCCAGCAGGAGCAGGGGGCTGTCTGGGGCCAACGTCCTGACTTTC.